Below, 5 T cell receptor beta chains from the same sample are listed, as sequenced in a study of blood T cell repertoires in COVID-19. Repertoires were generated with immunoSEQ multiplex PCR, while TCRdb's copy carries only in-frame clones and drops some. The top ten clones hold about 4.3% of a sample with approximately 130,000 clones, approximately 85% of them seen once. Sequencing used peripheral blood. The receptors were sampled from a human donor in a cohort sampled during active COVID-19.

The chain combines TRBV19 with TRBJ1-2; 8 bases align to TRBD1. This CDR3 has 13 residues. The V gene end was trimmed by 5 bases and the J gene end by 2 bases; junction bases not matched to a gene: 1. CDR1 and CDR2 from the germline V gene are LNHDA and SQIVND (reference sequence). DNA of the CDR3: TGTGCCAGTAGTCGACAGGGGAACTATGGCTACACCTTC. Its translation is CASSRQGNYGYTF.

The chain combines TRBV2 with TRBJ2-1, with 7 bases lining up with TRBD2. In germline, CDR1 is SNHLY, CDR2 FYNNEI. The V segment lost 7 bases and the J segment 0 bases; nucleotides outside the gene matches: 6. The CDR3 length is 15 residues. The CDR3 loop is CASNPIAGSYNEQFF. The CDR3 DNA sequence: TGTGCCAGCAACCCAATAGCGGGCTCCTACAATGAGCAGTTCTTC.

The chain recombines TRBV9 with TRBJ2-1, with a weak D call TRBD1 (6 bases). This CDR3 spans 14 amino acids. Trimming left V 4 bases short and J 8 bases short, with 16 bases between. From germline, CDR1 is SGDLS and CDR2 YYNGEE. The CDR3 sequence: CASSTGTLRYEQFF. The DNA for the CDR3 is TGTGCCAGCAGCACCGGGACACTTCGGTATGAGCAGTTCTTC.

The chain has TRBV4-3 and TRBJ2-3; 7 nucleotides match TRBD2. The germline V gene encodes CDR1 LGHNA and CDR2 YSLEER. The V segment lost 1 base and the J segment 2 bases; nucleotides outside the gene matches: 9. The CDR3 is 17 amino acids. The CDR3 reads CASSQGGGRAPTDTQYF. The CDR3 DNA reads TGCGCCAGCAGCCAAGGGGGAGGGAGGGCCCCCACAGATACGCAGTATTTT.

The chain recombines TRBV6-2 or TRBV6-3 with TRBJ2-1; 16 positions match TRBD2. Germline V gene data show CDR1 as MNHEY and CDR2 as SVGEGT. The V and J ends lost 4 bases and 4 bases, in that order; junction bases with no gene match: 13. The CDR3 consists of 20 residues. This CDR3 is CASSSLAGLAGGRPYNEQFF. The CDR3 DNA reads as TGTGCCAGCAGTTCCTTGGCGGGACTAGCGGGAGGGCGACCTTACAATGAGCAGTTCTTC.